This TCR beta chain was found in a study of technical replicates of blood from a handful of donors. The table came from immunoSEQ multiplex PCR; TCRdb's copy has only in-frame clones and leaves some out. The repertoire holds 80,000 or so clones, with nearly 99% as singletons. Trimming pared 4 bases from V and 0 bases from J, leaving 22 bases between. In germline, CDR1 is LGHNA, CDR2 YSLEER. There are 19 residues in the CDR3. The sample was T cells isolated from PBMCs. The gene calls are TRBV4-3 and TRBJ2-1, with a weak D call TRBD2 (6 bases). The receptor was derived from a human donor in good health. The CDR3 region is CASSLLALAPTSSYNEQFF. As DNA, the CDR3 is TGCGCCAGCAGCCTGTTGGCTCTAGCGCCTACGAGCTCCTACAATGAGCAGTTCTTC.